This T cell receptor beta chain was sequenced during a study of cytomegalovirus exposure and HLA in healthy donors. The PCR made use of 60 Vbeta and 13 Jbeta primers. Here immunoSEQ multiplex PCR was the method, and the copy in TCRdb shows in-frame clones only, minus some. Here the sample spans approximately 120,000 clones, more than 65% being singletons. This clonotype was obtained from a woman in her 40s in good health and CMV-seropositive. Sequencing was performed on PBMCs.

CDR3 region: CASRGQGGRTEAFF. For the CDR3, the DNA is TGTGCCAGCAGGGGACAGGGGGGGCGAACTGAAGCTTTCTTT. The chain is built from TRBV6-1 and TRBJ1-1; 11 bases line up with TRBD1. The CDR3 has 14 amino acids. The V and J ends lost 6 bases and 5 bases, in that order; junction bases with no gene match: 5. CDR1 is MNHNS, CDR2 SASEGT, per germline.